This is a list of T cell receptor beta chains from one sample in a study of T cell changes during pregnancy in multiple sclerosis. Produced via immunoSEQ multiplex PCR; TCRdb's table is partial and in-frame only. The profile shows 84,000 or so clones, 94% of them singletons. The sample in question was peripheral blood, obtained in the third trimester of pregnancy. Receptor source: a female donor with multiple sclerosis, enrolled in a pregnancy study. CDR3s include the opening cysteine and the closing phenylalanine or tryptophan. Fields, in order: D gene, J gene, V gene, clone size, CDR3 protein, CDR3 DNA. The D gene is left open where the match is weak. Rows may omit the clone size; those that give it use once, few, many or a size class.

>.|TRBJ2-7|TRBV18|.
CASSPDSAEQYF
TGTGCCAGCTCACCCGACAGTGCCGAGCAGTACTTC
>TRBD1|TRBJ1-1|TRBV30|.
CAWSLLDRGTEAFF
TGTGCCTGGAGTCTTCTGGACAGGGGGACTGAAGCTTTCTTT
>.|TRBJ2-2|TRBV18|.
CASSPLQGGTGELFF
TGTGCCAGCTCACCACTTCAGGGAGGCACCGGGGAGCTGTTTTTT
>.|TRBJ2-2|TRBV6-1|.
CASSEYGGTGELFF
TGTGCCAGCAGTGAATACGGGGGTACCGGGGAGCTGTTTTTT
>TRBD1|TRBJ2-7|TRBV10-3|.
CAISESRDSSYEQYF
TGTGCCATCAGTGAGTCCCGGGACAGCTCCTACGAGCAGTACTTC
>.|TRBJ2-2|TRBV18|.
CASSPYLQGDGELFF
TGTGCCAGCTCACCATACCTCCAGGGTGACGGGGAGCTGTTTTTT
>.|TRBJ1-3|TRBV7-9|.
CASSLAGTAGNTIYF
TGTGCCAGCAGCTTAGCGGGAACGGCGGGGAACACCATATATTTT
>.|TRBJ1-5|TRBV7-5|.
CARSLSRQGTRIGPYSNQPQHF
TGTGCCAGAAGCTTAAGTAGACAGGGGACCCGGATTGGCCCTTATAGCAATCAGCCCCAGCATTTT
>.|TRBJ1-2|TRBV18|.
CASSPQAGNGYTF
TGTGCCAGCTCACCACAGGCAGGGAATGGCTACACCTTC
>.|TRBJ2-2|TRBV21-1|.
CASRKGRTGELFF
TGTGCCAGCCGTAAGGGGCGGACCGGGGAGCTGTTTTTT
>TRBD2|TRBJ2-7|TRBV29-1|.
CSGTSGSYEQYF
TGCAGTGGGACTAGCGGATCCTACGAGCAGTACTTC
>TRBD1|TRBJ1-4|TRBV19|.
CASTLTGGNEKLFF
TGTGCCAGTACCTTGACAGGGGGTAATGAAAAACTGTTTTTT
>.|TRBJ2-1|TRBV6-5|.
CASSPPGGNEQFF
TGTGCCAGCAGTCCGCCAGGGGGGAACGAGCAGTTCTTC
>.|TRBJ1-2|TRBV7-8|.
CASSLGRWIRGRDYGYTF
TGTGCCAGCAGCTTAGGGCGGTGGATTCGGGGTAGAGACTATGGCTACACCTTC
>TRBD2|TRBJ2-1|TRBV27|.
CASSFGGSSSYNEQFF
TGTGCCAGCAGTTTTGGCGGGAGCAGCTCCTACAATGAGCAGTTCTTC
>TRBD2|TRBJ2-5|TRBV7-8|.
CASSLTGGQETQYF
TGTGCCAGCAGCTTAACGGGAGGGCAAGAGACCCAGTACTTC
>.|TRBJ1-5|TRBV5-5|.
CASSLAEGSNQPQHF
TGTGCCAGCAGCTTGGCCGAGGGCAGCAATCAGCCCCAGCATTTT
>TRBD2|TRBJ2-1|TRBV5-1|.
CASSLRLAGNSYTYNEQFF
TGCGCCAGCAGCTTGAGGCTAGCGGGCAATTCTTACACATACAATGAGCAGTTCTTC
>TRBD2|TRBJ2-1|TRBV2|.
CASSRALAGVNEQFF
TGTGCCAGCAGTCGGGCCCTAGCGGGGGTTAATGAGCAGTTCTTC
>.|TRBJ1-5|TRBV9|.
CASSPGHFNQPQHF
TGTGCCAGCAGCCCCGGACACTTCAATCAGCCCCAGCATTTT
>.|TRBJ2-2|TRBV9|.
CASSVLSGGELFF
TGTGCCAGCAGCGTACTTTCGGGCGGGGAGCTGTTTTTT
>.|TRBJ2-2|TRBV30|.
CAWRAGRMVGTTGELFF
TGTGCCTGGAGGGCGGGACGGATGGTGGGGACCACCGGGGAGCTGTTTTTT
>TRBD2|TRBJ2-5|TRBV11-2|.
CASSPGTSEETQYF
TGTGCCAGCAGCCCCGGGACTAGCGAGGAGACCCAGTACTTC
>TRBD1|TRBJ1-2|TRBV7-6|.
CASSLSTGGFYGYTF
TGTGCCAGCAGCTTATCGACAGGGGGCTTCTATGGCTACACCTTC
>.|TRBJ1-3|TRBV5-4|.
CASSSIDKTGNTIYF
TGTGCCAGCAGCTCAATCGACAAAACTGGAAACACCATATATTTT
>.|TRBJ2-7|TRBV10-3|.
CAISLGGVGEQYF
TGTGCCATCAGTTTGGGGGGAGTAGGCGAGCAGTACTTC
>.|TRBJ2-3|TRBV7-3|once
CASSLSAGDTQYF
TGTGCCAGCAGCTTATCTGCGGGAGATACGCAGTATTTT
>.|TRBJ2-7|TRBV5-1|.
CASKGSHYEQYF
TGCGCCAGCAAGGGGTCGCATTACGAGCAGTACTTC
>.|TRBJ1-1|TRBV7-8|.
CASSLASRTVNTEAFF
TGTGCCAGCAGCTTAGCCTCGAGGACAGTGAACACTGAAGCTTTCTTT
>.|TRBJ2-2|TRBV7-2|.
CASSPSPPAGGELFF
TGTGCCAGCAGCCCCTCCCCCCCGGCGGGCGGGGAGCTGTTTTTT
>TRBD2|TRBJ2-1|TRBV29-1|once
CSVEGPAGGSTNEQFF
TGCAGCGTTGAAGGCCCAGCGGGGGGGAGTACCAATGAGCAGTTCTTC
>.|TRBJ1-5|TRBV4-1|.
CASSRSADSNQPQHF
TGCGCCAGCAGCCGCAGTGCCGATAGCAATCAGCCCCAGCATTTT
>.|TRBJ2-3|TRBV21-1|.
CASSKYSRGHTQYF
TGTGCCAGCAGCAAATATAGTAGGGGGCATACGCAGTATTTT
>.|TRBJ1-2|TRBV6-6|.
CASRGGWNYGYTF
TGTGCCAGCAGGGGAGGATGGAACTATGGCTACACCTTC
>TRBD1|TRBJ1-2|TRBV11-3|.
CASSLSRGDRNYGYTF
TGTGCCAGCAGCTTATCTCGGGGGGACAGGAACTATGGCTACACCTTC
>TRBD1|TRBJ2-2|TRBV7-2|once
CASIRDSPGELFF
TGTGCCAGCATCAGGGACAGCCCCGGGGAGCTGTTTTTT
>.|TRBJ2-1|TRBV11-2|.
CASSLAGGPEQFF
TGTGCCAGCAGCTTAGCAGGGGGGCCTGAGCAGTTCTTC
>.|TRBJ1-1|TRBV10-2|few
CASGHNTEAFF
TGCGCCAGCGGGCACAACACTGAAGCTTTCTTT
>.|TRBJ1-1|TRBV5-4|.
CASSLGGSYEAFF
TGTGCCAGCAGCTTGGGGGGCAGCTATGAAGCTTTCTTT
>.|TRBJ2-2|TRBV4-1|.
CASTPLTGNTGELFF
TGCGCCAGCACCCCCTTAACAGGGAACACCGGGGAGCTGTTTTTT
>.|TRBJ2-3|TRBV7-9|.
CASSLPLTGNPTDTQYF
TGTGCCAGCAGCTTACCCCTCACAGGAAACCCCACAGATACGCAGTATTTT